This TCR beta chain was profiled in a study of T cell responses to AZD1222 COVID-19 vaccine. V was clipped by 3 bases and J by 1 base; unmatched bases: 6. Germline lookup yields CDR1 LNHDA and CDR2 SQIVND (reference sequence). The CDR3 runs 16 residues. Data came from immunoSEQ multiplex PCR; TCRdb stores just in-frame clones and leaves some out. The sample contains about 180,000 clones, about nine tenths of which appear only once. The TCR comes from an adult in good health. J is TRBJ1-2 and V is TRBV19; 9 bases fit TRBD1. Sample: peripheral blood, taken on day 0 of AZD1222 vaccination. The CDR3 here is CASSMRGTGINYGYTF. The CDR3 nucleotides read TGTGCCAGTAGTATGCGTGGGACAGGGATTAACTATGGCTACACCTTC.